This is a list of T cell receptor beta chains from one sample in a study of T cells in Graves' hyperthyroidism and ophthalmopathy. One entry per CDR3 protein, called by TCRdb with MiXCR from the multiplex PCR reads. The top ten clones hold roughly 31% of a sample with around 700,000 distinct CDR3 sequences, about a third of them seen once. The sample taken for sequencing was blood. All receptors derive from a woman between 40 and 50 years old with Graves' hyperthyroidism. Each CDR3 is given with its conserved first and last residue. D genes are given only for firm matches. Only some rows state a clone size, as once, few, many or a class for expanded clones.

clone size	V gene	D gene	J gene	CDR3 protein	CDR3 DNA
few	TRBV5-6	TRBD1	TRBJ2-2	CASSLGQGQNTGELFF	TGTGCCAGCAGCTTGGGACAGGGGCAGAACACCGGGGAGCTGTTTTTT
.	TRBV2	TRBD2	TRBJ2-7	CASSQESSGSFYEQYF	TGTGCCAGCAGCCAAGAGTCTAGCGGGAGTTTTTACGAGCAGTACTTC
.	TRBV7-9	.	TRBJ1-1	CASSPNQGFGDTEAFF	TGTGCCAGCTCACCAAATCAGGGATTCGGTGACACTGAAGCTTTCTTT
few	TRBV7-2	.	TRBJ1-5	CASSFLGRSNHPQHF	TGTGCCAGCAGCTTTCTGGGCAGGTCTAATCACCCCCAGCATTTT
.	TRBV29-1	.	TRBJ2-7	CSVGWASRAYEQYF	TGCAGCGTTGGTTGGGCCAGTAGGGCCTACGAGCAGTACTTC
.	TRBV3-1	.	TRBJ2-7	CASSTEASTQYF	TGTGCCAGCAGCACTGAGGCATCGACGCAGTACTTC
many	TRBV7-9	.	TRBJ1-2	CASSYQFEDYGYTF	TGTGCCAGCAGCTACCAGTTTGAGGACTATGGCTACACCTTC
.	TRBV6-1	.	TRBJ2-2	CASSQDTGIGELFF	TGTGCCAGCAGCCAAGATACCGGGATCGGGGAGCTGTTTTTT
many	TRBV10-3	.	TRBJ1-3	CAISDLSGNTIYF	TGTGCCATCAGTGATCTCTCTGGAAACACCATATATTTT
.	TRBV2	.	TRBJ2-1	CASSVSGAYNEQFF	TGTGCCAGCAGTGTGTCAGGTGCCTACAATGAGCAGTTCTTC
.	TRBV6-1	.	TRBJ1-2	CASSESQGWDGYTF	TGTGCCAGCAGTGAATCCCAGGGGTGGGATGGCTACACCTTC
.	TRBV10-3	.	TRBJ2-5	CAISGKDSNTGETQYF	TGTGCCATCAGTGGGAAAGACTCGAACACCGGGGAGACCCAGTACTTC
.	TRBV6-5	.	TRBJ1-6	CASRGSRDSPLHF	TGTGCCAGCAGGGGCAGTCGTGATTCACCCCTCCACTTT
many	TRBV10-1	.	TRBJ1-3	CASIPGGNTIYF	TGCGCCAGCATCCCAGGGGGAAACACCATATATTTT
once	TRBV6-1	.	TRBJ1-5	CASERQDGYEPQHF	TGTGCCAGCGAGAGACAGGACGGGTACGAGCCCCAGCATTTT
many	TRBV10-3	.	TRBJ2-6	CASSALQGNGANVLTF	TGTGCCAGCAGTGCTTTGCAGGGCAATGGGGCCAACGTCCTGACTTTC
many	TRBV7-9	.	TRBJ2-5	CASSLVLEGETQYF	TGTGCCAGCAGCTTAGTGCTAGAAGGGGAGACCCAGTACTTC
many	TRBV11-2	TRBD1	TRBJ2-7	CASSFEGQGITYEQYF	TGTGCCAGCAGCTTCGAGGGACAGGGGATAACCTACGAGCAGTACTTC
.	TRBV3-1	.	TRBJ1-4	CASSPRGALNEKLFF	TGTGCCAGCAGCCCCCGTGGGGCCTTAAATGAAAAACTGTTTTTT